The sequence of this T cell receptor beta chain was determined in a study of shared clonotypes between healthy human individuals. TCRdb keeps only in-frame clones here, not all; method: immunoSEQ multiplex PCR. Among approximately 470,000 clones listed, around 85% were seen once. The CDR3 contains 16 residues. The V segment lost 3 bases and the J segment 1 base; nucleotides outside the gene matches: 1. CDR1 is SGHTA and CDR2 is FQGTGA in the germline V gene. The chain couples TRBV7-3 to TRBJ2-2; 11 bases fit TRBD2. The sequence was obtained from a woman aged 40 to 49 in good health. Some clones in this sample may be carry-over from other donors' samples. Sample: PBMCs. The CDR3 region has the DNA TGTGCCAGCAGCTTTCTAGCGGGAGGGAACACCGGGGAGCTGTTTTTT. Protein: CASSFLAGGNTGELFF.